Listed below are T cell receptor beta chains from one sample, sequenced in a study of blood T cell repertoires in COVID-19. TCRdb's table, derived via immunoSEQ multiplex PCR, lists solely in-frame clones and lacks some. The sample shows some 340,000 clones, 90% of them seen only once. Sequenced material: PBMCs or T cells enriched from blood (not recorded which). The receptors originated from a woman aged 30 to 39 who had been exposed to COVID-19. The CDR3 runs from the conserved cysteine through the conserved F or W. Some rows have no size entry. The others give once, few or many, or a class for an expanded clone.

V,size,J,CDR3
TRBV7-9,-,TRBJ1-2,CASSSKTDYGYTF
TRBV10-3,few,TRBJ1-5,CAISERQGVGNQPQHF
TRBV15,-,TRBJ2-5,CATSRDLGAKETQYF
TRBV11-2,-,TRBJ1-1,CASRAGYTEAFF
TRBV11-3,-,TRBJ2-1,CASSRMAPSRADNEQFF
TRBV9,-,TRBJ1-2,CASSVEPPGNYGYTF
TRBV27,few,TRBJ1-2,CASSSNRYYGYTF
TRBV10-2,-,TRBJ2-3,CASSWGGTDTQYF
TRBV6-2/TRBV6-3,-,TRBJ1-1,CASSLTGGMAEAFF
TRBV4-2,-,TRBJ2-3,CASSSELAMGTDTQYF
TRBV27,-,TRBJ1-4,CATTRTASATNEKLFF
TRBV2,-,TRBJ1-2,CASSEATGQSYGYTF
TRBV7-9,once,TRBJ1-2,CASSFLPGQRDYGYTF
TRBV5-6,-,TRBJ2-7,CASSLAGDRGTDEQYF
TRBV7-8,-,TRBJ2-7,CASSLKPGPYEQYF
TRBV15,-,TRBJ2-7,CATQKGGTYEQYF
TRBV6-5,-,TRBJ1-2,CASSYSLFSQNYGYTF
TRBV6-5,-,TRBJ1-4,CASRDRITNEKLFF
TRBV6-5,-,TRBJ2-7,CASSWTSASEQYF
TRBV19,-,TRBJ1-2,CASSANRVNYGYTF
TRBV5-1,-,TRBJ2-5,CASSLRSSGVETQYF
TRBV4-1,-,TRBJ2-3,CASSQTTGTNTDTQYF
TRBV4-3,-,TRBJ1-6,CASSLKHQNNSPLHF
TRBV20-1,-,TRBJ2-7,CSASLPSGDYEQYF
TRBV19,-,TRBJ1-1,CASSTMGQGDEAFF
TRBV7-8,once,TRBJ1-3,CASSLGTGGNTIYF
TRBV20-1,-,TRBJ1-2,CSASFGTRYGYTF
TRBV2,-,TRBJ2-7,CASNSGIIIYEQYF
TRBV18,-,TRBJ2-5,CASSPQQGQGETQYF
TRBV4-2,-,TRBJ2-7,CASSHGSGRGSYEQYF
TRBV29-1,-,TRBJ1-2,CSVEGRPGGGYTF
TRBV5-1,-,TRBJ1-1,CASSSSVVGGTEAFF
TRBV5-4,-,TRBJ2-7,CASSLGGQGSYEQYF
TRBV5-1,-,TRBJ2-7,CASSLGNAGGIYEQYF